The clone carrying this T cell receptor (beta chain) was seen at least ten times. Its target is not known. The record originates from a study of T cells in Graves' hyperthyroidism and ophthalmopathy. Study-level findings and limits: For ophthalmopathy, model prediction preceded onset by a median about 6.2 months. Blood also showed most of the thyroid clonotypes that were expanded above 0.001. Classification by a 13 V-J model distinguished ophthalmopathy from stable hyperthyroidism.

This CDR3 is built from 14 residues. Germline loops: CDR1 MDHEN, CDR2 SYDVKM. V lost 3 bases, J lost 5 bases, and 13 bases lay in between. RNA transcripts served as the template for amplifying TCR beta CDR3 regions. The TCR CDR3 first-round RT-PCR relied on the HTBI primer set. TCRdb passed the multiplex PCR reads through MiXCR, listing each CDR3 protein once. The sample has 35,000 or so distinct CDR3 sequences; about 50% are singletons. This clonotype was obtained from a man aged 35 to 55 with Graves' ophthalmopathy. The sequenced sample consisted of blood. The chain carries TRBV28 and TRBJ2-5; tentative D call: TRBD1 (5 bases). CDR3 coding DNA: TGTGCCAGCAGTTTGCCAGGGTCAGGGGAGACCCAGTACTTC. Its translation is CASSLPGSGETQYF.